The 11 T cell receptor beta chains listed next were all sequenced from one sample in a study of T cell repertoires in cytomegalovirus infection. TCRdb fed the reads into MiXCR, producing one record per CDR3 protein. The sample holds 350,000 to 550,000 distinct CDR3 sequences, approximately 31% seen once. The sample taken for sequencing was PBMCs. These receptors all stem from a human donor in good health (CMV status not recorded). Some clones in this sample may be carry-over from other donors' samples.

This clonotype was recorded at least ten times. This rearrangement joins TRBV7-2 to TRBJ2-7; TRBD1 aligns across 9 bases. The CDR3 runs to 15 residues. Germline values: CDR1 SGHTA, CDR2 FQGNSA. V trimming: 2 bases; J trimming: 4 bases; junction bases outside the gene matches: 6. CDR3 DNA sequence: TGTGCCAGCAGCTTAACCGGGACAGGGATTTACGAGCAGTACTTC. It yields the protein CASSLTGTGIYEQYF.

This clonotype appeared many times. Written as DNA, the CDR3 is TGTGCCAGCAGACGTAAGGGGGGAAGCTCTGGAAACACCATATATTTT. Its translation: CASRRKGGSSGNTIYF. The rearrangement links TRBV28 to TRBJ1-3; D is possibly TRBD1 (6 bases). The CDR3 is 16 amino acids. In germline, CDR1 is MDHEN, CDR2 SYDVKM. The ends were cut back, 6 bases at V and 0 bases at J, with 15 bases in the middle.

To note about this clonotype: A read error is possible here, since a much larger clone lies one base away. This chain uses TRBV27 with TRBJ2-5, with a tentative D call TRBD2 (5 bases). CDR1 and CDR2 from the germline V gene are MNHEY and SMNVEV (reference sequence). The CDR3 totals 16 residues. In nucleotides, the CDR3 is TGTGCCAGCAGTCCCGAGCCAGGAGCGGCCCAAGCGACCCAGTACTTC. Protein sequence: CASSPEPGAAQATQYF.

In this sample, this clonotype turned up a few times. CDR3 amino acids: CATSIMRGSYNEQFF. CDR3 DNA: TGTGCCACCAGCATAATGAGAGGCTCCTACAATGAGCAGTTCTTC. The chain has TRBV15 and TRBJ2-1; D is undetermined. The CDR3 covers 15 residues. Trimming took off 4 bases at V and 0 bases at J, with 10 bases between the two ends. Germline CDR1 and CDR2: LNHNV and YYDKDF (reference sequence).

This chain uses TRBV7-2 with TRBJ2-1; TRBD2 matches at 9 bases. Germline V gene sequence: CDR1 SGHTA, CDR2 FQGNSA. Trimming at V came to 3 bases and at J to 9 bases, leaving 6 bases not matched to a gene. The CDR3 loop spans 14 amino acids. The CDR3 here is CASSLLAGKGEQFF. The CDR3 coding sequence is TGTGCCAGCAGCTTGCTAGCGGGGAAGGGTGAGCAGTTCTTC.

This clonotype appeared a few times. The chain uses TRBV4-2 and TRBJ1-3; D possibly corresponds to TRBD1 (5 bases). Trimming removed 4 bases at V and 0 bases at J, with 16 bases between. Germline V gives CDR1 LGHNA, CDR2 YNFKEQ. The CDR3 is 17 residues long. DNA for the CDR3: TGTGCCAGCAGCCTCGGGGGACGGAGAGGCTCTGGAAACACCATATATTTT. Its translation: CASSLGGRRGSGNTIYF.

The J gene is TRBJ1-1, the V gene TRBV12-3 or TRBV12-4; the D is unclear. V was trimmed by 1 base and J by 4 bases, leaving 7 bases between them. The CDR3 extends over 13 amino acids. The CDR3 sequence is CASSLEGATEAFF. The CDR3 coding sequence is TGTGCCAGCAGTTTAGAGGGTGCCACTGAAGCTTTCTTT.

The chain employs TRBV5-1 and TRBJ2-2; no clear D. CDR3 length equals 16 residues. Looked up from germline, CDR1 is SGHRS and CDR2 is YFSETQ. Trimming took 0 bases from V and 7 from J, leaving 16 bases between them. The CDR3 coding sequence is TGCGCCAGCAGCTTGGTGGGCAGGCCTCCCGGCGGGGAGCTGTTTTTT. Amino acids: CASSLVGRPPGGELFF.

The J gene is TRBJ1-6, the V gene TRBV6-4, with D tentatively TRBD1 (6 bases). This CDR3 has 15 residues. V was cut by 6 bases and J by 1 base, with 10 bases left in between. Germline CDR1 reads MRHNA; CDR2 reads SNTAGT. CDR3 amino acids: CASSHRVSYNSPLHF. CDR3 nucleotide sequence: TGTGCCAGCAGCCACAGGGTTTCCTATAATTCACCCCTCCACTTT.

This clonotype was counted only a few times. The V and J genes are TRBV20-1 and TRBJ2-5; 8 nucleotides agree with TRBD2. Germline V gene sequence: CDR1 DFQATT, CDR2 SNEGSKA (reference sequence). This CDR3 has 17 amino acids. V lost 6 bases to trimming and J lost 3 bases; unmatched junction nucleotides: 18. The CDR3 spells CSAPWRGGFLWEETQYF. The CDR3 DNA reads TGCAGTGCCCCCTGGCGCGGGGGGTTCTTATGGGAAGAGACCCAGTACTTC.

This clonotype turned up a few times. V is TRBV20-1 and J is TRBJ2-1; 7 bases map to TRBD2. There are 14 residues in the CDR3. After removal of 5 bases from V and 5 bases from J, the junction contained 9 bases not matched to a gene. Germline V gene lookup returns CDR1 DFQATT and CDR2 SNEGSKA (reference sequence). CDR3 residues: CSAWGGSGNNEQFF. In DNA form, the CDR3 reads TGCAGTGCTTGGGGGGGGTCCGGGAACAATGAGCAGTTCTTC.